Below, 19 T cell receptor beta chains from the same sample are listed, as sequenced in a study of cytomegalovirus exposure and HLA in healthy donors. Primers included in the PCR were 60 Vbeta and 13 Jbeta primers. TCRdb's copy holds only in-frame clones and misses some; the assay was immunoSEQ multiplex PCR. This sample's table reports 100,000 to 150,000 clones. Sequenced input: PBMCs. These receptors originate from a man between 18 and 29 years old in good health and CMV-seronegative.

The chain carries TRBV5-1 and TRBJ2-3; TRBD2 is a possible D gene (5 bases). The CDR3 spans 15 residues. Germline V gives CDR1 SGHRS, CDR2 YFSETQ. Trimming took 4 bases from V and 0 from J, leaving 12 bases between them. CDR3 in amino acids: CASSLIGSSTDTQYF. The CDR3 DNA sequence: TGCGCCAGCAGCCTGATTGGGAGTAGCACAGATACGCAGTATTTT.

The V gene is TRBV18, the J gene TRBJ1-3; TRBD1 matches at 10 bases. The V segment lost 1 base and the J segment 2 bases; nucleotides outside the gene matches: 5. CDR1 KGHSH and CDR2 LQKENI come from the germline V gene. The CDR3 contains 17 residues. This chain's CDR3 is CASSPLDRGIAGNTIYF. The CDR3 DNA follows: TGTGCCAGCTCACCACTGGACAGGGGGATTGCTGGAAACACCATATATTTT.

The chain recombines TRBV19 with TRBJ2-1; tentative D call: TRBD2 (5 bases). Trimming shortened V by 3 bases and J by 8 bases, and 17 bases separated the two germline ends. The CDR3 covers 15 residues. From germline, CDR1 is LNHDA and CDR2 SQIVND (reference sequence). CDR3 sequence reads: CASSILTKAKDEQFF. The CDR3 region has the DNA TGTGCCAGTAGTATTCTGACTAAAGCCAAGGATGAGCAGTTCTTC.

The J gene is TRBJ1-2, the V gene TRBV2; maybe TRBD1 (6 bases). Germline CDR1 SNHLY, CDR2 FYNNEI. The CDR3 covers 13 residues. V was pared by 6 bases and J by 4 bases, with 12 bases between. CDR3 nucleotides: TGTGCCAGCAGCGAGACAGGTCTCTATGGCTACACCTTC. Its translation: CASSETGLYGYTF. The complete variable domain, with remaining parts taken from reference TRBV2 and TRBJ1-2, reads EPEVTQTPSHQVTQMGQEVILRCVPISNHLYFYWYRQILGQKVEFLVSFYNNEISEKSEIFDDQFSVERPDGSNFTLKIRSTKLEDSAMYFCASSETGLYGYTFGSGTRLTVV.

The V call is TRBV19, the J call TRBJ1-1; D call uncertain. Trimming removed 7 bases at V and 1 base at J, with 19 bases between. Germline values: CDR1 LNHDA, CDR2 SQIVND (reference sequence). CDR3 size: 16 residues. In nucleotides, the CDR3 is TGTGCCAGTACCCGGTGGTCCGGGGATTCGAACACTGAAGCTTTCTTT. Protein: CASTRWSGDSNTEAFF.

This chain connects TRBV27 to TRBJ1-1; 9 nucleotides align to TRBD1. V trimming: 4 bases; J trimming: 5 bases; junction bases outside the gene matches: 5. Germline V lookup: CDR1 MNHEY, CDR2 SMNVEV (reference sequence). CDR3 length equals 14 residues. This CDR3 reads CASSYRDRVTEAFF. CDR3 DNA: TGTGCCAGCAGTTACCGGGACAGGGTGACTGAAGCTTTCTTT.

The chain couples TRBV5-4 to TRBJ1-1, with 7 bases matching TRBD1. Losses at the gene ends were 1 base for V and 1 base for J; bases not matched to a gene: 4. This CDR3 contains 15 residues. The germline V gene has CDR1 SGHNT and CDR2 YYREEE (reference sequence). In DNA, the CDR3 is TGTGCCAGCAGCTTGATGGCAGGGGGGAACACTGAAGCTTTCTTT. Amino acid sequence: CASSLMAGGNTEAFF.

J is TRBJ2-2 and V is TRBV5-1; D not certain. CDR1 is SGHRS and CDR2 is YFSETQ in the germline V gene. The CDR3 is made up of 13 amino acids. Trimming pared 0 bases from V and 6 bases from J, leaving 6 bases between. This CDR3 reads CASSLAVAGELFF. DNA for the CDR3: TGCGCCAGCAGCTTGGCCGTCGCCGGGGAGCTGTTTTTT.

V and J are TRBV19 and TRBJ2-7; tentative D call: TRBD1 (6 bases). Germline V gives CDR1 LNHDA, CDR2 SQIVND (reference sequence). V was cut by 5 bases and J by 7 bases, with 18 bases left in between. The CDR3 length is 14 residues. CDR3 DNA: TGTGCCAGTAGTTACAGGGCCCCTAGTCGGGAGCAGTACTTC. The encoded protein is CASSYRAPSREQYF.

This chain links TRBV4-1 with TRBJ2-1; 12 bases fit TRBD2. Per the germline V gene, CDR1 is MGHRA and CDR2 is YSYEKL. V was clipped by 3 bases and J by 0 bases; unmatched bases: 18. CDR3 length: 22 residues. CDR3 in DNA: TGCGCCAGCAGCCAGCCCGGGCGCCCGGGACTAGCGGGCTGGAGCTCCTACAATGAGCAGTTCTTC. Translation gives CASSQPGRPGLAGWSSYNEQFF.

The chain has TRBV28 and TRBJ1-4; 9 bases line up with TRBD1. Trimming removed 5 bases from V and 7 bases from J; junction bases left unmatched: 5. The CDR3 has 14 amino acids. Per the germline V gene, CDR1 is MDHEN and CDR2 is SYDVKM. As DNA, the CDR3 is TGTGCCAGCAGTCGACAGGGGGAAGGTGAAAAACTGTTTTTT. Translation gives CASSRQGEGEKLFF.

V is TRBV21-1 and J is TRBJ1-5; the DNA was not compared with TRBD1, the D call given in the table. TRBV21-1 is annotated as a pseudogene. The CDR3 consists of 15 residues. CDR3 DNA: TGTGCCAGCAGTCGCCAGCCCAGGGGGGATCAGCCCCAGCATTTT. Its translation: CASSRQPRGDQPQHF.

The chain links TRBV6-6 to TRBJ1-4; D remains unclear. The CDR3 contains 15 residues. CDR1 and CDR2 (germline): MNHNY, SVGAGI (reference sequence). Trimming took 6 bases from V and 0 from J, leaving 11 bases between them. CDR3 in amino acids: CASSRSSTTNEKLFF. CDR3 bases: TGTGCCAGCAGCCGGTCAAGTACAACTAATGAAAAACTGTTTTTT.

CDR3: CASSEADIYTEAFF. CDR3 DNA: TGTGCCAGCAGTGAAGCGGACATATACACTGAAGCTTTCTTT. The J gene is TRBJ1-1, the V gene TRBV2, with a possible D match to TRBD1 (5 bases). The CDR3 extends over 14 amino acids. V was trimmed by 0 bases and J by 3 bases, leaving 8 bases between them. CDR1 SNHLY and CDR2 FYNNEI come from the germline V gene.

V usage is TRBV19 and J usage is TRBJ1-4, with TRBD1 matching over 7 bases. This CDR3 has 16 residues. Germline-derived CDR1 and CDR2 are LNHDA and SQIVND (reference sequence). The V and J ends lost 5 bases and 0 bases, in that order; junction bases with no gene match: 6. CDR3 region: CASSGGQPSTNEKLFF. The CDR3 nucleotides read TGTGCCAGTAGTGGGGGACAGCCCTCAACTAATGAAAAACTGTTTTTT.

CDR3 DNA sequence: TGCGCCAGCAATCGGACAGGGTGGACTAATGAAAAACTGTTTTTT. Translating gives CASNRTGWTNEKLFF. The V call is TRBV23-1, the J call TRBJ1-4, with TRBD1 identical over 8 bases. TRBV23-1 qualifies as an ORF whose function is uncertain. The junction had 6 bases not matched to a gene; V was cut back by 7 bases and J by 2 bases. The CDR3 length is 15 residues.

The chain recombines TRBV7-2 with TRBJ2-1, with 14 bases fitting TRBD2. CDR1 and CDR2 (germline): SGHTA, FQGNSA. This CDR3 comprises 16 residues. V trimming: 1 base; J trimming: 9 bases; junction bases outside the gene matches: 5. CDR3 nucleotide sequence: TGTGCCAGCAGCTTAGATGGGACTAGCGGGAGTACTGAGCAGTTCTTC. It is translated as CASSLDGTSGSTEQFF.

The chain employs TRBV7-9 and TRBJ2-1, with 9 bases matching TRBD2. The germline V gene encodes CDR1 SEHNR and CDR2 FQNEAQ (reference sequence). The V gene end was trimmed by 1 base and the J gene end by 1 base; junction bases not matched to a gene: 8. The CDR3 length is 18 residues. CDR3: CASSLGRGSGGSYNEQFF. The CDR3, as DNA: TGTGCCAGCAGCTTAGGTCGGGGTAGCGGGGGATCCTACAATGAGCAGTTCTTC.

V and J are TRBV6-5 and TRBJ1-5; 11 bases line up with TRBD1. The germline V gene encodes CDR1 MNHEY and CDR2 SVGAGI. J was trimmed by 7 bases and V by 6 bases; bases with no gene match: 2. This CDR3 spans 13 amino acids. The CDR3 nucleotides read TGTGCCAGCAGGGGGGACAGGGGGCAGCCCCAGCATTTT. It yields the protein CASRGDRGQPQHF.